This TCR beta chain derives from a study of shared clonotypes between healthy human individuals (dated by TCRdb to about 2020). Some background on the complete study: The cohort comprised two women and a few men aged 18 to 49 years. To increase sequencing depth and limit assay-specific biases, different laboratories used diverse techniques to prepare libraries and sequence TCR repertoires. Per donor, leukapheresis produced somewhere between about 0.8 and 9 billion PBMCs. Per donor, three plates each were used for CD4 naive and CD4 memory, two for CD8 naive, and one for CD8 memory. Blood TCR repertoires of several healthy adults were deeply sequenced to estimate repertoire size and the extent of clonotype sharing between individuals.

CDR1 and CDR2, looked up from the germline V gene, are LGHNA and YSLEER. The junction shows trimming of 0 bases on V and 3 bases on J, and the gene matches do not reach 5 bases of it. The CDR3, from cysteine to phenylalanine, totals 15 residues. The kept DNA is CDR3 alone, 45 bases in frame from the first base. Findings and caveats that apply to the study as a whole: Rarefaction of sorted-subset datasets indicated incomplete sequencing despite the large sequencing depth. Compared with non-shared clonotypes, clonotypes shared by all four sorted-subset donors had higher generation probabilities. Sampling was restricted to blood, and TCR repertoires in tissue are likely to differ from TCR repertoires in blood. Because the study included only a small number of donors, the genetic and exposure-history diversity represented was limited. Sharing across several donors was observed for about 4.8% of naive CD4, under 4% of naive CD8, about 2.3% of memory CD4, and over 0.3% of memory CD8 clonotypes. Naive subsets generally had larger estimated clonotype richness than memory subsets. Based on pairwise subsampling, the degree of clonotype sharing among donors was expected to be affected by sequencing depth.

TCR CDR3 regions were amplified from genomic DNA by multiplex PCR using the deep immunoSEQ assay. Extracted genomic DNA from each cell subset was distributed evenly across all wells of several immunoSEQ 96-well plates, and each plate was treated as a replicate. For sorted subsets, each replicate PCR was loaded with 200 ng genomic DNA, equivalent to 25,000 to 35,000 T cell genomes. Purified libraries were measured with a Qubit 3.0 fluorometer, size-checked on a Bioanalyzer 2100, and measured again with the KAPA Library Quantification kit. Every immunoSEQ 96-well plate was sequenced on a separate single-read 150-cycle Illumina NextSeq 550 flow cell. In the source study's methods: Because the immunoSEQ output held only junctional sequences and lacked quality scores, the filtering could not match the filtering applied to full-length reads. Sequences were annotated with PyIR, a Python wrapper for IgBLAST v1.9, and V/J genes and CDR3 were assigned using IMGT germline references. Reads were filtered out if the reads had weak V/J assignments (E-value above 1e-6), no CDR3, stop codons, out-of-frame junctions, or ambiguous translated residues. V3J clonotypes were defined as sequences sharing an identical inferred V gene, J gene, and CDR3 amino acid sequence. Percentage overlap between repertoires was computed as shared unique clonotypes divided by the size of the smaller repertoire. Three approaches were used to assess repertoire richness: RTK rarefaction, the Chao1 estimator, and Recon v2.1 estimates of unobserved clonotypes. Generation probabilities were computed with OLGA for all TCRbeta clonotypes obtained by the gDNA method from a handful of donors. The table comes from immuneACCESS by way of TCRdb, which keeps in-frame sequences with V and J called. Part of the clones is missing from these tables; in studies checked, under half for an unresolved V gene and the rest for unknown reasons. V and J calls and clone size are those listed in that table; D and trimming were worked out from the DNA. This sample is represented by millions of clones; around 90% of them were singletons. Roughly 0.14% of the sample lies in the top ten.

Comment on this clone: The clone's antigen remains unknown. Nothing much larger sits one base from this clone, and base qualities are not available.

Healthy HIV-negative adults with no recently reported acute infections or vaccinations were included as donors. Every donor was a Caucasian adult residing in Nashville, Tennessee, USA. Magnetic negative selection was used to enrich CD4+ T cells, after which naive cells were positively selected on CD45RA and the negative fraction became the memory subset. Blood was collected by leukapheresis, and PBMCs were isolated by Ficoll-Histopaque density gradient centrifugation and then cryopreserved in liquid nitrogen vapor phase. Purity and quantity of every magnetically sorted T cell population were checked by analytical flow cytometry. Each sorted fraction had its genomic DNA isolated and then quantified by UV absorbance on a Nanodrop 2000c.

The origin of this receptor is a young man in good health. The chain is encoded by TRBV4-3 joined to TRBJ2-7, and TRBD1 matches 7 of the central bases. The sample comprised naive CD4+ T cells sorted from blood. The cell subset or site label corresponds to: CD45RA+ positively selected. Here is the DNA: TGCGCCAGCAGCCAAGAGAGGGACAGAGGCTACGAGCAGTACTTC. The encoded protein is CASSQERDRGYEQYF.